What follows are 19 T cell receptor beta chains derived from one specimen sequenced in a study of blood T cell repertoires in COVID-19. Clones were read by immunoSEQ multiplex PCR, and TCRdb kept only the in-frame ones, dropping some. The sample lists over 250,000 clones; roughly 87% were seen once. Sample: PBMCs or T cells enriched from blood (not recorded which). The receptors were sampled from a woman between 18 and 29 years old who had recovered from COVID-19.

This chain links TRBV10-3 with TRBJ2-7; 7 bases match TRBD2. V was pared by 0 bases and J by 5 bases, with 7 bases of the junction left unmatched. This CDR3 spans 15 amino acids. Germline CDR1 ENHRY, CDR2 SYGVKD. CDR3 bases: TGTGCCATCAGTGAGTCGAGCGGGACTTCCAACGAGCAGTACTTC. Translation gives CAISESSGTSNEQYF.

The rearrangement links TRBV7-2 to TRBJ2-5, with D possibly TRBD2 on 5 matching bases. The V gene's germline CDR1 is SGHTA and CDR2 FQGNSA. V was pared by 4 bases and J by 4 bases, with 7 bases between. The length of the CDR3 is 12 residues. The CDR3 sequence is CASSSLGETQYF. In nucleotides, the CDR3 is TGTGCCAGCAGCTCACTAGGAGAGACCCAGTACTTC.

With regard to this clone: Different DNA sequences within this sample yield the same CDR3. The gene calls are TRBV7-9 and TRBJ2-5; 7 bases align to TRBD2. The CDR3 runs 13 residues. The germline V gene has CDR1 SEHNR and CDR2 FQNEAQ (reference sequence). Unmatched junction bases numbered 2, after V lost 2 bases and J lost 5 bases. This CDR3 reads CASSLNGGETQYF. Written as DNA, the CDR3 is TGTGCCAGCAGCTTAAACGGGGGGGAGACCCAGTACTTC.

The rearrangement links TRBV7-9 to TRBJ1-2, with 8 bases matching TRBD1. The J segment lost 14 bases and the V segment lost 5 bases, leaving 13 bases of the junction unmatched. From germline, CDR1 is SEHNR and CDR2 FQNEAQ (reference sequence). This CDR3 is 13 amino acids long. The CDR3, as DNA: TGTGCCAGCAGCCAGTCAGCGACAGGGGCGGGGACCTTC. It codes for CASSQSATGAGTF.

This chain connects TRBV18 to TRBJ2-3; TRBD2 matches 11 bases. From germline, CDR1 is KGHSH and CDR2 LQKENI. The CDR3 consists of 23 residues. V dropped 3 bases and J dropped 0; count of bases not matched to a gene: 23. CDR3 in DNA: TGTGCCAGCTCACCCTCCCGACTAGCGGGGTGGGTTGTGGGGTCGAACAGCACAGATACGCAGTATTTT. Its protein product is CASSPSRLAGWVVGSNSTDTQYF.

The rearrangement joins TRBV2 to TRBJ1-4; D remains ambiguous. Germline V gene lookup returns CDR1 SNHLY and CDR2 FYNNEI. The V and J ends lost 3 bases and 4 bases respectively, with 12 bases between them. The CDR3 has 15 amino acids. The CDR3 region has the DNA TGTGCCAGCAGTGAGACGGGGTCCCTTAATGAAAAACTGTTTTTT. Translation gives CASSETGSLNEKLFF. Combining the CDR3 with reference TRBV2 and TRBJ1-4 gives the whole variable domain EPEVTQTPSHQVTQMGQEVILRCVPISNHLYFYWYRQILGQKVEFLVSFYNNEISEKSEIFDDQFSVERPDGSNFTLKIRSTKLEDSAMYFCASSETGSLNEKLFFGSGTQLSVL.

V gene TRBV6-1 combines with J gene TRBJ1-4; TRBD1 is a possible D gene (6 bases). V lost 0 bases to trimming and J lost 6 bases, with 11 bases between them. In germline, CDR1 is MNHNS, CDR2 SASEGT. The CDR3 extends over 15 amino acids. The CDR3 protein is CASSEAGRGDEKLFF. The CDR3 bases are TGTGCCAGCAGTGAAGCGGGCAGGGGTGATGAAAAACTGTTTTTT.

This clone was detected only a few times. The chain recombines TRBV25-1 with TRBJ2-1; 9 bases map to TRBD1. The trim removed 6 bases at V and 8 bases at J, leaving 8 bases unmatched. The CDR3 has 14 residues. CDR1 is MGHDK and CDR2 is SYGVNS in the germline V gene. In DNA form, the CDR3 reads TGTGCCAGCAGCATACAGGGGGCTTTAGATGAGCAGTTCTTC. This encodes CASSIQGALDEQFF. Complete variable domain (other parts from reference TRBV25-1 and TRBJ2-1): EADIYQTPRYLVIGTGKKITLECSQTMGHDKMYWYQQDPGMELHLIHYSYGVNSTEKGDLSSESTVSRIRTEHFPLTLESARPSHTSQYLCASSIQGALDEQFFGPGTRLTVL.

The gene calls are TRBV29-1 and TRBJ1-1, with unresolved D. V was shortened by 7 bases and J by 11 bases, with 14 bases between the two germline ends. Germline lookup yields CDR1 SQVTM and CDR2 ANQGSEA. The CDR3 runs to 10 residues. DNA for the CDR3: TGCAGCGCGCGGGGTACCGAGGCTTTCTTT. It translates to CSARGTEAFF.

The chain has TRBV7-9 and TRBJ1-1, with D perhaps TRBD1 (5 bases). Germline CDR1 SEHNR, CDR2 FQNEAQ (reference sequence). Trimming left V 3 bases short and J 0 bases short, with 8 bases between. There are 14 residues in the CDR3. The CDR3 nucleotides are TGTGCCAGCAGCTTTCAGGGAATGAACACTGAAGCTTTCTTT. Amino acids: CASSFQGMNTEAFF.

The V and J genes are TRBV9 and TRBJ2-6, with D perhaps matching TRBD1 (6 bases). V lost 5 bases and J 0 bases, leaving 9 bases between the germline ends. Germline CDR1 reads SGDLS; CDR2 reads YYNGEE. This CDR3 has 15 amino acids. CDR3 loop: CASSPQGSGANVLTF. The CDR3 bases are TGTGCCAGCAGTCCACAGGGCTCTGGGGCCAACGTCCTGACTTTC.

This clone was counted a few times. V usage is TRBV5-1 and J usage is TRBJ2-1; TRBD2 matches 10 bases. After removal of 6 bases from V and 4 bases from J, the junction contained 13 bases not matched to a gene. The germline V gene encodes CDR1 SGHRS and CDR2 YFSETQ. The CDR3 covers 17 residues. CDR3 amino acids: CASTPGRTSGAYNEQFF. DNA for the CDR3: TGCGCCAGCACTCCCGGGAGGACTAGCGGCGCTTACAATGAGCAGTTCTTC.

Concerning this clone itself: Other nucleotide sequences from this sample produce the same CDR3. The CDR3, as DNA: TGTGCCATCAGTGAGTCCCAGGGGGGAGATCAGCCCCAGCATTTT. This sequence encodes CAISESQGGDQPQHF. The chain joins TRBV10-3 to TRBJ1-5; 7 bases are a match to TRBD1. V dropped 0 bases and J dropped 5; count of bases not matched to a gene: 4. Germline assignment: CDR1 ENHRY and CDR2 SYGVKD. CDR3 length: 15 amino acids.

This sequence joins TRBV6-6 and TRBJ1-3; perhaps TRBD1 as D (5 bases). This CDR3 is 16 amino acids long. The germline V and J ends were trimmed by 2 bases and 2 bases, with 13 bases remaining between them. CDR1 MNHNY and CDR2 SVGAGI come from the germline V gene (reference sequence). The CDR3 region has the DNA TGTGCCAGCAGTTACCCTTGGTCGGACACTGGAAACACCATATATTTT. The encoded protein is CASSYPWSDTGNTIYF.

CDR3 in amino acids: CASRDRWEKLFF. The CDR3 DNA follows: TGTGCCAGCAGGGACAGGTGGGAAAAACTGTTTTTT. The V gene is TRBV6-5, the J gene TRBJ1-4, with 7 bases fitting TRBD1. The CDR3 contains 12 residues. From germline, CDR1 is MNHEY and CDR2 SVGAGI. V lost 6 bases to trimming and J lost 8 bases; unmatched junction nucleotides: 3.

The CDR3 spells CASSTGSGQSTGELFF. CDR3 coding DNA: TGCGCCAGCAGCACAGGATCGGGACAGAGCACCGGGGAGCTGTTTTTT. This sequence joins TRBV5-1 and TRBJ2-2; 7 positions match TRBD1. The CDR3 is 16 amino acids. V trimming: 4 bases; J trimming: 4 bases; junction bases outside the gene matches: 10. Germline V CDR1 and CDR2: SGHRS, YFSETQ.

The chain employs TRBV18 and TRBJ2-1; 14 bases fit TRBD2. Germline V gives CDR1 KGHSH, CDR2 LQKENI. This CDR3 has 15 amino acids. Trimming took 4 bases from V and 9 from J; bases not matched to a gene: 5. CDR3 amino acids: CASSQGLAGAVEQFF. Here the CDR3 DNA reads TGTGCCAGCTCACAGGGACTAGCGGGGGCCGTTGAGCAGTTCTTC.

The gene calls are TRBV3-1 (or the pseudogene TRBV3-2) and TRBJ2-5, with D possibly matching TRBD1 (6 bases). This CDR3 region has 17 residues. Trimming left V 0 bases short and J 9 bases short, with 23 bases between. Germline assignment: CDR1 LGHDT and CDR2 YNNKEL (reference sequence). Here the CDR3 DNA reads TGTGCCAGCAGCCAAGAAACGGAGGCAGCCTCCGAGGGGGCCCAGTACTTC. Translation gives CASSQETEAASEGAQYF.

The rearrangement links TRBV28 to TRBJ2-5; 7 bases line up with TRBD1. Germline CDR1 reads MDHEN; CDR2 reads SYDVKM. V dropped 6 bases and J dropped 5; count of bases not matched to a gene: 6. The CDR3 is 13 amino acids. The DNA of the CDR3 is TGTGCCAGCAGACTGGACAGGCTGGAGACCCAGTACTTC. Translation gives CASRLDRLETQYF.